The 21 T cell receptor beta chains below come from one sample, sequenced in a study of T cells expressing NK-cell markers. Reanalyzing the 5' RACE reads, TCRdb keeps one entry per CDR3 protein, without DNA. This sample contains 500,000 or so distinct CDR3 sequences. The material sequenced was blood T cells: a sorted CD56 or NKG2C T cell subset, CD4+ or CD8+ T cells, or bulk PBMC T cells (not recorded which). These receptors were taken from a man between 18 and 35 years old in good health.

The CDR3: CSVATGSYNEQFF. The gene calls are TRBV29-1 and TRBJ2-1; no DNA is available, so the TRBD1 call from TCRdb remains unchecked. Germline assignment: CDR1 SQVTM and CDR2 ANQGSEA. The CDR3 sequence is 13 residues long.

This chain connects TRBV4-2 to TRBJ1-1; TCRdb reports TRBD1, a call that lacks DNA to check it against. Germline assignment: CDR1 LGHNA and CDR2 YNFKEQ. This CDR3 spans 19 amino acids. The CDR3 sequence is CASSPSPPGQGALNTEAFF.

This CDR3 is CSARTLQIQGPQPQHF. This chain links TRBV20-1 with TRBJ1-5; checking the TCRdb D call of TRBD1 is not possible without DNA. Looked up from germline, CDR1 is DFQATT and CDR2 is SNEGSKA (reference sequence). The CDR3 covers 16 residues.

The gene calls are TRBV15 and TRBJ1-1. In germline, CDR1 is LNHNV, CDR2 YYDKDF (reference sequence). The CDR3 spans 15 residues. CDR3 in amino acids: CATSWIENTNTEAFF. The full variable domain, with the rest looked up from reference TRBV15 and TRBJ1-1, is DAMVIQNPRYQVTQFGKPVTLSCSQTLNHNVMYWYQQKSSQAPKLLFHYYDKDFNNEADTPDNFQSRRPNTSFCFLDIRSPGLGDTAMYLCATSWIENTNTEAFFGQGTRLTVV.

The chain links TRBV28 to TRBJ2-7; without DNA, the TCRdb call of TRBD1 cannot be checked. Looked up from germline, CDR1 is MDHEN and CDR2 is SYDVKM. The CDR3 has 15 amino acids. CDR3 residues: CASSPLGQTTYEQYF.

The chain combines TRBV13 with TRBJ2-2; the D gene TCRdb calls, TRBD2, cannot be checked with no DNA. CDR1 is PRHDT and CDR2 is FYEKMQ in the germline V gene (reference sequence). This CDR3 is 16 amino acids long. The CDR3 sequence is CASSRWPPSRGGELFF.

The CDR3 spells CASSYDDSRSYNEQFF. The chain joins TRBV6-2 or TRBV6-3 to TRBJ2-1; without DNA, the TCRdb call of TRBD2 cannot be checked. The CDR3 extends over 16 amino acids. Germline V CDR1 and CDR2: MNHEY, SVGEGT.

The rearrangement joins TRBV7-2 to TRBJ2-4; checking the TCRdb D call of TRBD2 is not possible without DNA. The CDR3 loop spans 17 amino acids. Germline V lookup: CDR1 SGHTA, CDR2 FQGNSA. This CDR3 reads CASSLARGGRLSNIQYF. Using reference TRBV7-2 and TRBJ2-4 for the parts outside the CDR3, the full variable domain is GAGVSQSPSNKVTEKGKDVELRCDPISGHTALYWYRQSLGQGLEFLIYFQGNSAPDKSGLPSDRFSAERTGGSVSTLTIQRTQQEDSAVYLCASSLARGGRLSNIQYFGAGTRLSVL.

The chain employs TRBV7-2 and TRBJ2-3; TCRdb designates TRBD2, a call that cannot be tested without DNA. CDR3 length: 15 residues. Germline CDR1 reads SGHTA; CDR2 reads FQGNSA. The CDR3 spells CASRTSGRAEDTQYF.

The gene calls are TRBV7-3 and TRBJ2-1; TCRdb proposes TRBD2, but this gene call is untestable without DNA. CDR1 and CDR2 (germline): SGHTA, FQGTGA. This CDR3 comprises 14 residues. Here the CDR3 reads CASSLTGRGDEQFF.

V and J are TRBV4-3 and TRBJ2-3; the TCRdb D gene call, TRBD2, has no DNA to confirm it. The CDR3 sequence is 18 residues long. Per the germline V gene, CDR1 is LGHNA and CDR2 is YSLEER. The chain's CDR3 is CASSLRLAGGPSTDTQYF.

V and J are TRBV7-9 and TRBJ1-2; TCRdb designates TRBD1, a call that cannot be tested without DNA. The germline V gene encodes CDR1 SEHNR and CDR2 FQNEAQ (reference sequence). The CDR3 runs to 14 residues. The CDR3 spells CASSRIGQGDGYTF.

V and J are TRBV3-1 and TRBJ1-4; there is no DNA to check the TCRdb D call of TRBD1. Germline V gene sequence: CDR1 LGHDT, CDR2 YNNKEL (reference sequence). This CDR3 has 15 amino acids. CDR3 sequence reads: CASSQGDSRNEKLFF.

The chain links TRBV7-2 to TRBJ2-1. CDR1 and CDR2 from the germline V gene are SGHTA and FQGNSA. CDR3 length equals 14 residues. CDR3 region: CASSAHLEVNEQFF.

J is TRBJ2-5 and V is TRBV7-9; TCRdb names TRBD2, which stays unverified in the absence of DNA. The CDR3 is made up of 17 amino acids. Germline assignment: CDR1 SEHNR and CDR2 FQNEAQ (reference sequence). The CDR3 loop is CASSREGTSGRQETQYF.

The CDR3 spells CASSAGLAPSGELFF. The J gene is TRBJ2-2, the V gene TRBV7-2; lacking DNA, the TRBD2 call made by TCRdb goes unchecked. CDR1 is SGHTA and CDR2 is FQGNSA in the germline V gene. The CDR3 runs 15 residues.

This rearrangement joins TRBV6-5 to TRBJ1-1; as DNA is missing, the TRBD1 call by TCRdb cannot be tested. The germline V gene encodes CDR1 MNHEY and CDR2 SVGAGI. The length of the CDR3 is 13 residues. The CDR3 here is CASSSGQGIGAFF.

CDR3 amino acids: CSVESGPGHLYNEQFF. This sequence joins TRBV29-1 and TRBJ2-1; with no DNA, the TCRdb D assignment of TRBD1 cannot be verified. The CDR3 covers 16 residues. Germline V gene data show CDR1 as SQVTM and CDR2 as ANQGSEA.

This sequence joins TRBV24-1 and TRBJ1-1. The CDR3 loop spans 11 amino acids. Germline assignment: CDR1 KGHDR and CDR2 SFDVKD. The CDR3 reads CATSEGAEAFF.

The chain combines TRBV20-1 with TRBJ2-1; TCRdb lists TRBD1, though no DNA is available to test this call. Germline values: CDR1 DFQATT, CDR2 SNEGSKA (reference sequence). The CDR3 runs 13 residues. The CDR3: CSARGMGAAKQFF.

J is TRBJ2-3 and V is TRBV15; TCRdb calls TRBD2, which cannot be checked without DNA. CDR1 and CDR2 (germline): LNHNV, YYDKDF (reference sequence). This CDR3 spans 17 amino acids. CDR3 loop: CATSGILGGGQVDTQYF.